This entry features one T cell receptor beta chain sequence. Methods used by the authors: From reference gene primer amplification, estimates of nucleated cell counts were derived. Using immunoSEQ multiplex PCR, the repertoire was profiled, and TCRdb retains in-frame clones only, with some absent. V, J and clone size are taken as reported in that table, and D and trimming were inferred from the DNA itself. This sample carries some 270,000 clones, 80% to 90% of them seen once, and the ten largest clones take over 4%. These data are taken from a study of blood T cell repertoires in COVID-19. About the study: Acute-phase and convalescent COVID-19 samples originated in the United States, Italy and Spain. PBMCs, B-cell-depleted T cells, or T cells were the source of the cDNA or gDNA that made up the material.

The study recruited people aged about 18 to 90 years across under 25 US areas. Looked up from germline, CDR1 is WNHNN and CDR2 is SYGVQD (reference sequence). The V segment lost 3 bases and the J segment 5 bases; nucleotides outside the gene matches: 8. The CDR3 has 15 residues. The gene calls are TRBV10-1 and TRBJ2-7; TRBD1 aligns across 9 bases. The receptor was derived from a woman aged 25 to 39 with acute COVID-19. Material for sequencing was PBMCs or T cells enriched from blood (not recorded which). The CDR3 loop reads CASSDEGTGNHEQYF. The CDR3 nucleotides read TGCGCCAGCAGTGACGAGGGGACAGGGAACCACGAGCAGTACTTC.